A selection of T cell receptor beta chains follows, all from one sample in a study of T cells in Graves' hyperthyroidism and ophthalmopathy. One entry per CDR3 protein results from TCRdb running MiXCR on the multiplex PCR reads. The data contain some 550,000 distinct CDR3 sequences, more than 15% of them seen just once; the ten biggest clones take up roughly 3.5%. Source material: blood. These receptors were obtained from a woman aged 40 to 50 with Graves' ophthalmopathy. Both conserved end residues are part of each CDR3. The order of the fields is D gene, clone size, J gene, V gene, CDR3 protein, CDR3 DNA. The D gene is left open where the match is weak. Clone size is shown for a subset of rows, as once, few, many or a class of expanded clone.

.,few,TRBJ2-3,TRBV20-1,CSAPQIGTGTDTQYF,TGCAGTGCTCCACAAATTGGCACGGGCACAGATACGCAGTATTTT
TRBD2,many,TRBJ2-5,TRBV3-1,CASSRAGGQETQYF,TGTGCCAGTTCTCGAGCGGGGGGCCAAGAGACCCAGTACTTC
TRBD2,few,TRBJ2-3,TRBV20-1,CSAVAGVTDTQYF,TGCAGTGCCGTAGCGGGAGTCACAGATACGCAGTATTTT
.,few,TRBJ1-1,TRBV12-3/TRBV12-4,CASSSTGRLIEAFF,TGTGCCAGCAGTTCCACGGGGAGGTTAATAGAAGCTTTCTTT
.,many,TRBJ2-1,TRBV28,CASKQDSEQFF,TGTGCCAGCAAACAGGACAGTGAGCAGTTCTTC
TRBD1,many,TRBJ1-1,TRBV5-8,CASSQGQGAGLNTEAFF,TGTGCCAGCAGCCAGGGACAGGGGGCTGGGTTGAACACTGAAGCTTTCTTT
.,many,TRBJ1-1,TRBV16,CASSQSRGTEAFF,TGTGCCAGCAGCCAATCGAGGGGGACTGAAGCTTTCTTT
TRBD1,.,TRBJ2-6,TRBV18,CASSPSQGANERYF,TGTGCCAGCTCACCAAGTCAGGGGGCCAACGAGCGGTACTTC
.,.,TRBJ1-6,TRBV3-1,CASSRQTGNGNSPLHF,TGTGCCAGCAGCCGCCAAACAGGGAATGGGAATTCACCCCTCCACTTT
TRBD1,.,TRBJ1-1,TRBV5-1,CASSVGQAGGTEAFF,TGCGCCAGCAGCGTGGGACAGGCGGGGGGCACTGAAGCTTTCTTT
TRBD2,.,TRBJ2-7,TRBV20-1,CSALAGGNEQYF,TGCAGTGCTTTAGCGGGGGGCAACGAGCAGTACTTC
.,few,TRBJ2-2,TRBV9,CASSVWYGDTGELFF,TGTGCCAGCAGCGTATGGTACGGGGACACCGGGGAGCTGTTTTTT
.,many,TRBJ1-1,TRBV29-1,CSGSLQGYTEAFF,TGCAGCGGATCTCTCCAGGGGTACACTGAAGCTTTCTTT
TRBD1,.,TRBJ1-5,TRBV29-1,CSVAGTGNQPQHF,TGCAGCGTTGCCGGGACAGGCAATCAGCCCCAGCATTTT
.,many,TRBJ1-1,TRBV6-1,CASRTEVNTEAFF,TGTGCCAGCAGGACAGAGGTGAACACTGAAGCTTTCTTT
.,few,TRBJ1-2,TRBV6-2/TRBV6-3,CASSYGGGGHDTF,TGTGCCAGCAGTTACGGGGGAGGGGGACACGACACCTTC
.,.,TRBJ2-7,TRBV28,CASSFPPGTQTYEQYF,TGTGCCAGCAGTTTCCCCCCAGGGACACAGACCTACGAGCAGTACTTC
.,many,TRBJ2-6,TRBV7-6,CASSLGVSGANVLTF,TGTGCCAGCAGCTTAGGTGTCTCTGGGGCCAACGTCCTGACTTTC
.,few,TRBJ1-1,TRBV7-9,CASSLTTDRTEAFF,TGTGCCAGCAGCTTAACGACCGATCGGACTGAAGCTTTCTTT
TRBD2,many,TRBJ2-7,TRBV12-3/TRBV12-4,CASSPSRGLPYEQYF,TGTGCCAGCAGTCCATCAAGGGGACTACCTTACGAGCAGTACTTC
TRBD1,many,TRBJ2-3,TRBV5-1,CASSLRTGGVTDTQYF,TGCGCCAGCAGCTTAAGGACAGGAGGCGTCACAGATACGCAGTATTTT
.,.,TRBJ2-7,TRBV6-2/TRBV6-3,CASSYSGGRSYEQYF,TGTGCCAGCAGTTACTCGGGGGGAAGGAGCTACGAGCAGTACTTC
.,few,TRBJ1-5,TRBV3-1,CASSQNPRGANQPQHF,TGTGCCAGCAGCCAAAACCCGAGGGGGGCCAATCAGCCCCAGCATTTT
.,few,TRBJ2-3,TRBV25-1,CASSESDRVGTDTQYF,TGTGCCAGCAGTGAATCCGATCGGGTCGGCACAGATACGCAGTATTTT
.,many,TRBJ2-5,TRBV11-2,CASSSHPKQETQYF,TGTGCCAGCAGCTCACACCCGAAACAAGAGACCCAGTACTTC
.,.,TRBJ2-1,TRBV29-1,CSVEFIWDEQFF,TGCAGCGTTGAGTTTATCTGGGATGAGCAGTTCTTC